The 5 T cell receptor beta chains presented below share a single source sample, sequenced in a study of cytomegalovirus exposure and HLA in healthy donors. The PCR was carried out with 60 Vbeta primers and 13 Jbeta primers. The method was immunoSEQ multiplex PCR; TCRdb's version includes in-frame clones alone and lacks a portion of them. The table shows about 90,000 clones, with around four fifths occurring only once. Sequenced sample: PBMCs. The receptor set was obtained from a man aged 30 to 39 in good health and CMV-seronegative.

V gene TRBV19 combines with J gene TRBJ2-3; the match to TRBD2 covers 9 bases. The CDR3 sequence is 14 residues long. J was trimmed by 2 bases and V by 7 bases; bases with no gene match: 4. Germline values: CDR1 LNHDA, CDR2 SQIVND (reference sequence). The CDR3, as DNA: TGTGCCAGTAAAGCGGGGGGTCCCACAGATACGCAGTATTTT. Its translation is CASKAGGPTDTQYF.

This clone was found a few times. The V call is TRBV5-5, the J call TRBJ1-2, with TRBD1 as a possible D gene (6 bases). The length of the CDR3 is 13 residues. Germline CDR1 and CDR2: SGHKS and YYEKEE (reference sequence). V was shortened by 0 bases and J by 3 bases, with 6 bases between the two germline ends. The CDR3 DNA reads TGTGCCAGCAGCTTGGACAGGGACTATGGCTACACCTTC. This translates into CASSLDRDYGYTF. The full variable domain, completed using reference TRBV5-5 and TRBJ1-2, is DAGVTQSPTHLIKTRGQQVTLRCSPISGHKSVSWYQQVLGQGPQFIFQYYEKEERGRGNFPDRFSARQFPNYSSELNVNALLLGDSALYLCASSLDRDYGYTFGSGTRLTVV.

The chain carries TRBV18 and TRBJ1-1; D gene uncertain. Trimming shortened V by 6 bases and J by 5 bases, and 13 bases separated the two germline ends. The CDR3 extends over 13 amino acids. Germline loops: CDR1 KGHSH, CDR2 LQKENI. CDR3 region: CASSVREGTEAFF. The CDR3 DNA reads TGTGCCAGCTCGGTCCGGGAAGGGACTGAAGCTTTCTTT.

The CDR3 is CASSPTLSDRLDYGYTF. CDR3 sequence (DNA): TGTGCCAGCTCACCCACCCTGAGCGACAGGCTCGACTATGGCTACACCTTC. The chain employs TRBV18 and TRBJ1-2; weak D call: TRBD1 (6 bases). The CDR3 runs 17 residues. Germline CDR1 is KGHSH and CDR2 is LQKENI. Trimming stripped 3 bases from V and 3 bases from J, with 20 bases between.

This chain connects TRBV4-2 to TRBJ2-1, with 9 bases identical to TRBD2. Germline loops: CDR1 LGHNA, CDR2 YNFKEQ. This CDR3 has 17 amino acids. V trimming: 1 base; J trimming: 4 bases; junction bases outside the gene matches: 8. In DNA, the CDR3 is TGTGCCAGCAGCCAAGGTCCTGCGGGGGGGCAGTACAATGAGCAGTTCTTC. Protein product: CASSQGPAGGQYNEQFF.